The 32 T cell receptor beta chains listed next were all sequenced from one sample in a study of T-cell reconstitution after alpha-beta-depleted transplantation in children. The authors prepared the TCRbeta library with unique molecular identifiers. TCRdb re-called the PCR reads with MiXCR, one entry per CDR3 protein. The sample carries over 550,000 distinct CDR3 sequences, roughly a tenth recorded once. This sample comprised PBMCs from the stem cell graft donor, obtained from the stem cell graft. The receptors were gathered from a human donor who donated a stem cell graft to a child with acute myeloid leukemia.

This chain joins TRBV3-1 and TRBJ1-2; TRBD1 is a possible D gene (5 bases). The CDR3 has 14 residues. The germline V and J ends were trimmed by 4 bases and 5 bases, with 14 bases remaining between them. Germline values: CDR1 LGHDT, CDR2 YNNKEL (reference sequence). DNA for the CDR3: TGTGCCAGCAGCCTCGGCGGGGGATGGTATGGCTACACCTTC. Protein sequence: CASSLGGGWYGYTF.

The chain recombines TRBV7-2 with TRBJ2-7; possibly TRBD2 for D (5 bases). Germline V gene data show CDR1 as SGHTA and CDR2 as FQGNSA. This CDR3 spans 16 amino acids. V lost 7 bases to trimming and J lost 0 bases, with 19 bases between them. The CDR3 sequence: CASTTEASAFSYEQYF. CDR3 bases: TGTGCCAGCACCACGGAGGCGAGCGCCTTCTCCTACGAGCAGTACTTC.

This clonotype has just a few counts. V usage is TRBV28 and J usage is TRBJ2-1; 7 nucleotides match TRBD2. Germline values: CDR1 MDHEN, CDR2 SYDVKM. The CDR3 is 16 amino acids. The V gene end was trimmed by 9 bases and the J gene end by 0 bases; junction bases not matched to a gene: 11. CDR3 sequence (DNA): TGTGCCAGTATAGTTGGGGGGGACTCCTCCTACAATGAGCAGTTCTTC. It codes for CASIVGGDSSYNEQFF.

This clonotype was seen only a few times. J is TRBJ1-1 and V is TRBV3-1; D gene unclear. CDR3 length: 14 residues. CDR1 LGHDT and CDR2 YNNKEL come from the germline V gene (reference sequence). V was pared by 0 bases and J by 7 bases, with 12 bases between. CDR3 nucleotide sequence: TGTGCCAGCAGCCAAGAAGGACGGCAGTATGAAGCTTTCTTT. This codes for CASSQEGRQYEAFF. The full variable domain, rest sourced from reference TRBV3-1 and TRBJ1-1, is DTAVSQTPKYLVTQMGNDKSIKCEQNLGHDTMYWYKQDSKKFLKIMFSYNNKELIINETVPNRFSPKSPDKAHLNLHINSLELGDSAVYFCASSQEGRQYEAFFGQGTRLTVV.

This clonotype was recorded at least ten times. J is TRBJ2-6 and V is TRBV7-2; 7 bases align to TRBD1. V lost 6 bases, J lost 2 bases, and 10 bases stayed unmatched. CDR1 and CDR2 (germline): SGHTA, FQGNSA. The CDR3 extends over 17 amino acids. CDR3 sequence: CASRQYLGGPGANVLTF. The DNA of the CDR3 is TGTGCCAGCAGGCAATACCTAGGGGGCCCTGGGGCCAACGTCCTGACTTTC.

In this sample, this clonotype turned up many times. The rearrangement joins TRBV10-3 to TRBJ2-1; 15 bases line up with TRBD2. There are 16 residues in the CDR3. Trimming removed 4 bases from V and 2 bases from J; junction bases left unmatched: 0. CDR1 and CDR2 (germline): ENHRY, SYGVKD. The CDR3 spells CAISGTSGRAYNEQFF. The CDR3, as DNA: TGTGCCATCAGTGGGACTAGCGGGAGGGCCTACAATGAGCAGTTCTTC.

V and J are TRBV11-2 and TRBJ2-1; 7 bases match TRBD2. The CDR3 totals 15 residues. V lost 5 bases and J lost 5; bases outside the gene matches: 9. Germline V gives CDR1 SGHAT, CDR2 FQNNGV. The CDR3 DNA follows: TGTGCCAGCAGCACTACCGGGAGGTCTCACAATGAGCAGTTCTTC. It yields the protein CASSTTGRSHNEQFF.

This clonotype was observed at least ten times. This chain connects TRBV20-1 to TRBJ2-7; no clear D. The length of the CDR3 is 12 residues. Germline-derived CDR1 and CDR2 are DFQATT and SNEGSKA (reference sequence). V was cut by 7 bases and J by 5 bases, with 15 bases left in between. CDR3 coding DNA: TGCAGTGGAGCAAGCGTTACGGACGAGCAGTACTTC. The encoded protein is CSGASVTDEQYF.

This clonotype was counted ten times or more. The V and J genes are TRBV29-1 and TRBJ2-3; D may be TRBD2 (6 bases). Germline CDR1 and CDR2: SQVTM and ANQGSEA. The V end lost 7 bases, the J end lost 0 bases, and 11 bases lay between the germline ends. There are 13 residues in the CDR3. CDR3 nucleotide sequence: TGCAGCGCCGGAGGAGGGAGCACAGATACGCAGTATTTT. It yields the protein CSAGGGSTDTQYF.

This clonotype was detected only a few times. CDR3: CASSRDLDRSYEQYF. The DNA for the CDR3 is TGTGCCAGCAGCCGGGACTTAGACAGGTCCTACGAGCAGTACTTC. J is TRBJ2-7 and V is TRBV3-1; D assignment may be TRBD1 or TRBD2 (6 bases each). The V and J ends lost 4 bases and 1 base respectively, with 14 bases between them. The CDR3 sequence is 15 residues long. From germline, CDR1 is LGHDT and CDR2 YNNKEL (reference sequence).

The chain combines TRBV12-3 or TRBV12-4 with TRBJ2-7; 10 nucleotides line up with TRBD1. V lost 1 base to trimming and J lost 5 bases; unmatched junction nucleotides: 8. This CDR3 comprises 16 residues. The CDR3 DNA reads TGTGCCAGCAGTTTAGGTTTGGGACAGGGGCTCCACGAGCAGTACTTC. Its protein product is CASSLGLGQGLHEQYF.

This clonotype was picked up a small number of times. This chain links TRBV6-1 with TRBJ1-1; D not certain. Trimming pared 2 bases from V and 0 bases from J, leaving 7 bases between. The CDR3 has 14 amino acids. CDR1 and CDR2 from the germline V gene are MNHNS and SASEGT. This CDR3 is CASSEQVLNTEAFF. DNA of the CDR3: TGTGCCAGCAGTGAACAAGTATTGAACACTGAAGCTTTCTTT.

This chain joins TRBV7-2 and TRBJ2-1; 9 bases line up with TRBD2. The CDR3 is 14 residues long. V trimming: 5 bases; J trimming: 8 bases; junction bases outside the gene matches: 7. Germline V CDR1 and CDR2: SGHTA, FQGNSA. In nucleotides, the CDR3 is TGTGCCAGCAGCCCCCGACTAGCGGCCGATGAGCAGTTCTTC. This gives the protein CASSPRLAADEQFF.

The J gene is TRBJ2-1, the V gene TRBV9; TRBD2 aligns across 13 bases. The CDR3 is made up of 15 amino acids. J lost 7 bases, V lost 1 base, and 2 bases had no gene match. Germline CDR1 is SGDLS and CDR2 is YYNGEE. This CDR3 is CASSVKGLAGNEQFF. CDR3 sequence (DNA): TGTGCCAGCAGCGTAAAGGGACTAGCGGGAAATGAGCAGTTCTTC.

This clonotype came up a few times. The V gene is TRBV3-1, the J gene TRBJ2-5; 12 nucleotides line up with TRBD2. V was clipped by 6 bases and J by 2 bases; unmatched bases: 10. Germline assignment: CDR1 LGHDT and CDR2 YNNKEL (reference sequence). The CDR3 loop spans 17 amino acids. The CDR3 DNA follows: TGTGCCAGCAGTCAGACTAGCGGGAGAGGGGCACAAGAGACCCAGTACTTC. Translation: CASSQTSGRGAQETQYF.

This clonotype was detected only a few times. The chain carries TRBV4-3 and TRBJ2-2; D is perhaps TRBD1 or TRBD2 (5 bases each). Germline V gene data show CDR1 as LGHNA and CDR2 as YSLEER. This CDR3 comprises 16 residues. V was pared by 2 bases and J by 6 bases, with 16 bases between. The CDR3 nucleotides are TGCGCCAGCAGCCAACTCCCCGGGGCCCTGGCCGGGGAGCTGTTTTTT. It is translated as CASSQLPGALAGELFF.

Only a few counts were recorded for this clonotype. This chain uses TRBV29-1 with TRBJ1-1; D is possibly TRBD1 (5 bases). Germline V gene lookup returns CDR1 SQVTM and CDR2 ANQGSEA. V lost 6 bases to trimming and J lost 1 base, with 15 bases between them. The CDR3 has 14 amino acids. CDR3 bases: TGCAGCGTAGCCAGTTTACAGGCGAACACTGAAGCTTTCTTT. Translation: CSVASLQANTEAFF.

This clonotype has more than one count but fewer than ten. Written as DNA, the CDR3 is TGTGCCAGCAGTTATTGGACGTCGGGCGGAAATTCACCCCTCCACTTT. Protein: CASSYWTSGGNSPLHF. J is TRBJ1-6 and V is TRBV12-3 or TRBV12-4; D gene uncertain. With 4 bases removed from V and 7 bases from J, the gap between germline ends came to 17 bases. The CDR3 runs to 16 residues.

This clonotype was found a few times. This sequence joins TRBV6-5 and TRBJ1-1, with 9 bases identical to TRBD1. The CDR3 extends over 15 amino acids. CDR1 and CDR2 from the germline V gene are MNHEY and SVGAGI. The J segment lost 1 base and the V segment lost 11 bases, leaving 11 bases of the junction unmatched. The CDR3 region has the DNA TGTGCCGGCGTTGGGACAGGGCTGGGGAACACTGAAGCTTTCTTT. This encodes CAGVGTGLGNTEAFF.

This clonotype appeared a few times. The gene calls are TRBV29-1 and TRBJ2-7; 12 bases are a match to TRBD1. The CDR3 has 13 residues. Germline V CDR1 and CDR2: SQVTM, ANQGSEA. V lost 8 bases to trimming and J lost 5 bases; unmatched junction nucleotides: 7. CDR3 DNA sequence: TGCAGCTCATCCGGGACAGGGGGCAACGAGCAGTACTTC. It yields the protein CSSSGTGGNEQYF.

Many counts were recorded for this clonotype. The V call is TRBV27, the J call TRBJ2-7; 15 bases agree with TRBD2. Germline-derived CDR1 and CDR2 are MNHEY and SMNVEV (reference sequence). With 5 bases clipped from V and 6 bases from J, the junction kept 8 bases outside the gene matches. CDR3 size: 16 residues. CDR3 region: CASSRPRTSGRVEQYF. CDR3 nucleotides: TGTGCCAGCAGTCGACCCCGGACTAGCGGGAGGGTCGAGCAGTACTTC.

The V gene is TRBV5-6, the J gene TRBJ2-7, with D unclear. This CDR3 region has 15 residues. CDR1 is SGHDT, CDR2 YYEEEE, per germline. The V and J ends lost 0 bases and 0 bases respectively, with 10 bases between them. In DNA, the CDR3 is TGTGCCAGCAGCTTGGCACAGATCAGCTCCTACGAGCAGTACTTC. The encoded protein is CASSLAQISSYEQYF.

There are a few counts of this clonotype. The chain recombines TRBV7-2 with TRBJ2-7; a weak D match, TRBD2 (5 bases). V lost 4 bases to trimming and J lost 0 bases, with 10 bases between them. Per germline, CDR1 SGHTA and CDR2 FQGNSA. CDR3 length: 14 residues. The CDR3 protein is CASSSDYGSYEQYF. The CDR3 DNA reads TGTGCCAGCAGCTCCGACTACGGCTCCTACGAGCAGTACTTC.

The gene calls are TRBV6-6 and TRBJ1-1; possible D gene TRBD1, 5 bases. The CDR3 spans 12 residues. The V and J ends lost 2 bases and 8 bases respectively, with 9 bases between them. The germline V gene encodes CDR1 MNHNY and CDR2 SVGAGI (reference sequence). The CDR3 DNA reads TGTGCCAGCAGTTACACAGGTGAGGAAGCTTTCTTT. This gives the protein CASSYTGEEAFF.

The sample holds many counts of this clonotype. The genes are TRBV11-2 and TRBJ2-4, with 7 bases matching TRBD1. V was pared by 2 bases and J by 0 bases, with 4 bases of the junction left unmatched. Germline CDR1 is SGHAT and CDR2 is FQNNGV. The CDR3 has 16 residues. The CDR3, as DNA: TGTGCCAGCAGCTTAAGGGACAGCTTAGCCAAAAACATTCAGTACTTC. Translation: CASSLRDSLAKNIQYF.

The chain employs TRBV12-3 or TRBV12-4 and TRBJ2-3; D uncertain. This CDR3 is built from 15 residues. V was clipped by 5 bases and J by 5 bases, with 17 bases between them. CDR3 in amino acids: CASSRLGLAQDTQYF. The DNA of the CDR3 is TGTGCCAGCAGTCGACTTGGTTTAGCTCAAGATACGCAGTATTTT.

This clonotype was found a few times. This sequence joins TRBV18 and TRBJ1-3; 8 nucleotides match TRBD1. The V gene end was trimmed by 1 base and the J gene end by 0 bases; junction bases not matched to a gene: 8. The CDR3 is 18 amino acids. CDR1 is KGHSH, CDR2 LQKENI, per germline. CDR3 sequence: CASSPQLGTGSSGNTIYF. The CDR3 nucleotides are TGTGCCAGCTCACCACAGCTCGGGACAGGTTCCTCTGGAAACACCATATATTTT.

DNA for the CDR3: TGTGCCAGCAGGCCTCCGGGACAGGGGACCGAGCAGTACTTC. This sequence encodes CASRPPGQGTEQYF. V usage is TRBV6-2 or TRBV6-3 and J usage is TRBJ2-7, with TRBD1 matching 10 bases. This CDR3 is 14 amino acids long. Losses at the gene ends were 6 bases for V and 6 bases for J; bases not matched to a gene: 8. Germline CDR1 and CDR2: MNHEY and SVGEGT.

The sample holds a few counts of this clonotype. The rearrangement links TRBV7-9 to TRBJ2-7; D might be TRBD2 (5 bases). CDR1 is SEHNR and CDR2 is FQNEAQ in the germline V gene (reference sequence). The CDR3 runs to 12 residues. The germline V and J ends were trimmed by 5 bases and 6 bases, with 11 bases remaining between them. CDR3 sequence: CASSQVSGEQYF. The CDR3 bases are TGTGCCAGCAGCCAAGTAAGCGGCGAGCAGTACTTC.

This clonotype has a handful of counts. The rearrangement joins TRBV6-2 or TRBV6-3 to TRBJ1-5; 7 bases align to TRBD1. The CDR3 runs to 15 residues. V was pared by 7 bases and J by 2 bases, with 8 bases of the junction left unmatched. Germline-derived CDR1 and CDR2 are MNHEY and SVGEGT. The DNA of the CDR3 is TGTGCCAGCACCGAAACAGGGGTGGGCAATCAGCCCCAGCATTTT. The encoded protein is CASTETGVGNQPQHF.

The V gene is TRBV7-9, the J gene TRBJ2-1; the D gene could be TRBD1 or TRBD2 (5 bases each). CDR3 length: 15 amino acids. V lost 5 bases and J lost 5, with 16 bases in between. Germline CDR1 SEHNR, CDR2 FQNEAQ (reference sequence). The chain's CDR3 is CASSPGGAPDNEQFF. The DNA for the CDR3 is TGTGCCAGCAGCCCTGGGGGAGCCCCCGACAATGAGCAGTTCTTC.

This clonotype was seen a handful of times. CDR3 in amino acids: CATSDPRAGPTDTQYF. CDR3 coding DNA: TGTGCCACCAGTGATCCGAGGGCGGGGCCCACAGATACGCAGTATTTT. The V gene is TRBV24-1, the J gene TRBJ2-3, with a weak D call TRBD2 (6 bases). Between the trimmed V and J ends, which lost 3 bases and 2 bases, there was a span of 14 bases. Germline assignment: CDR1 KGHDR and CDR2 SFDVKD. The CDR3 length is 16 residues.